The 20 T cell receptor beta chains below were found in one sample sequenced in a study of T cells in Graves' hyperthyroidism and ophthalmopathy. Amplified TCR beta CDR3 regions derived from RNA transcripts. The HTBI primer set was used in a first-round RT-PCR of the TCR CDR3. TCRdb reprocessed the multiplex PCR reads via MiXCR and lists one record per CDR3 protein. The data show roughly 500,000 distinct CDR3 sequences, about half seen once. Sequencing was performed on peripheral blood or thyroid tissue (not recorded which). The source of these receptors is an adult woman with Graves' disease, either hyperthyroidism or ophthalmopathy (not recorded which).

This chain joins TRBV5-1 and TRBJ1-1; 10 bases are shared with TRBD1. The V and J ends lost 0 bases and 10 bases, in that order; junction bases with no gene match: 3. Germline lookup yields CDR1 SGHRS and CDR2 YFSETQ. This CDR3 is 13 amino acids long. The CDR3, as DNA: TGCGCCAGCAGCTTGGAGGGACAGGGGTCAGCTTTCTTT. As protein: CASSLEGQGSAFF.

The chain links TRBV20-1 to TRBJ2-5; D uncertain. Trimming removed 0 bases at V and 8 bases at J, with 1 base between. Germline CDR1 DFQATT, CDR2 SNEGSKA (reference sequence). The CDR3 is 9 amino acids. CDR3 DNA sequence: TGCAGTGCTAGAGATACCCAGTACTTC. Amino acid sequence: CSARDTQYF.

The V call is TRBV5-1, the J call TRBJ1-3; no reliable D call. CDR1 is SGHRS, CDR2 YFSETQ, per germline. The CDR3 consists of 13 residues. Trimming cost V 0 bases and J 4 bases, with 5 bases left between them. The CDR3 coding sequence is TGCGCCAGCAGCTTGGGTCTGGGAAACACCATATATTTT. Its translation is CASSLGLGNTIYF.

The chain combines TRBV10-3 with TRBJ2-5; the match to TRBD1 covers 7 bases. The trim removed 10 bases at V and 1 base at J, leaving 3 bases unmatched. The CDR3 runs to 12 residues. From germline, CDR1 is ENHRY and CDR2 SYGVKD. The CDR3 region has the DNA TGTGCCAGCAGGGGGACCCAAGAGACCCAGTACTTC. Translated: CASRGTQETQYF.

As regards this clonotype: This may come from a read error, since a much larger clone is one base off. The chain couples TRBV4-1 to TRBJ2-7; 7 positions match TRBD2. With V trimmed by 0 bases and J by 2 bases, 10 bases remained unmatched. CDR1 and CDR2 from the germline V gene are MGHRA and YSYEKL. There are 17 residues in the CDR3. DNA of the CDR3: TGCGCCAGCAGCCAAGAGCGCGGGAGAGAGGTCACCTACGAGCAGTACTTC. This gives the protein CASSQERGREVTYEQYF.

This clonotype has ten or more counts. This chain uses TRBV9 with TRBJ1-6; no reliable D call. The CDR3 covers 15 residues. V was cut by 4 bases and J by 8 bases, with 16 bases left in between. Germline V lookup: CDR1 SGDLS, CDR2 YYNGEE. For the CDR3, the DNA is TGTGCCAGCAGCTCGACCTTGGACGGTTATTCACCCCTCCACTTT. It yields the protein CASSSTLDGYSPLHF.

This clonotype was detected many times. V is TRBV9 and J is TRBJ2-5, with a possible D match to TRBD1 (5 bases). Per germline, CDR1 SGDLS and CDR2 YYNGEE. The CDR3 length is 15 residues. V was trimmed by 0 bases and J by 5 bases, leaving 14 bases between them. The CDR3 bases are TGTGCCAGCAGCGTAGACGGGTCAGGGAAGGAGACCCAGTACTTC. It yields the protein CASSVDGSGKETQYF.

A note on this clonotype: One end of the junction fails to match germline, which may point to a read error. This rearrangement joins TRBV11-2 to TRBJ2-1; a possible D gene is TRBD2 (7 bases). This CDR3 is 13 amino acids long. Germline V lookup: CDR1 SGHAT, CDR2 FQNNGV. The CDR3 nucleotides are TGCGCCAGCAGCTTGGAGGGGGGGAATGAGCAGTTCTTC. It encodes CASSLEGGNEQFF.

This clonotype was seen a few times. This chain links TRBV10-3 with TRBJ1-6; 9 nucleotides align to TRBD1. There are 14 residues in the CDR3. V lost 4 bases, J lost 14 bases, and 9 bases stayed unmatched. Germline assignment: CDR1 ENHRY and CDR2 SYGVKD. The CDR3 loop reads CAISAGTGKLALHF. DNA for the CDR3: TGTGCCATCAGTGCCGGGACAGGGAAATTGGCCCTCCACTTT.

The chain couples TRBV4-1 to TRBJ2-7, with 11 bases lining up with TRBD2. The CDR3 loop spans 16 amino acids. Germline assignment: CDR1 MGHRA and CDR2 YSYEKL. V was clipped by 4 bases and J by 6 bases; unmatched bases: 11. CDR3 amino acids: CASSLTSGGLGGEQYF. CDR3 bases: TGCGCCAGCAGCCTTACTAGCGGGGGACTCGGGGGCGAGCAGTACTTC.

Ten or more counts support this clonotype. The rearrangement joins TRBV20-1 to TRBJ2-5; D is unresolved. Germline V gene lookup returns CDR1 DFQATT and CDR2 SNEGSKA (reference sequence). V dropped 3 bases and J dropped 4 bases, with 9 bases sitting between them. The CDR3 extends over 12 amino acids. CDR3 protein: CSASPVGETQYF. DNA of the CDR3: TGCAGTGCTAGTCCTGTGGGAGAGACCCAGTACTTC.

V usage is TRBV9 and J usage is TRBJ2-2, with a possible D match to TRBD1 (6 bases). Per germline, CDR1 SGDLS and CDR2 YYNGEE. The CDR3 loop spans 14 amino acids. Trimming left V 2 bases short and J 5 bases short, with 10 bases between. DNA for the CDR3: TGTGCCAGCAGCGTGACAGGACGTACCGGGGAGCTGTTTTTT. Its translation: CASSVTGRTGELFF.

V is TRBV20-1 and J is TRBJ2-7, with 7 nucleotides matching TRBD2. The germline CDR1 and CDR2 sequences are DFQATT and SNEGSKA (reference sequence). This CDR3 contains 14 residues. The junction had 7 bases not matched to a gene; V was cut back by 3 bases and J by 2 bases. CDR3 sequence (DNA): TGCAGTGCTAGGACCGGGACTACTACCTACGAGCAGTACTTC. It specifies CSARTGTTTYEQYF.

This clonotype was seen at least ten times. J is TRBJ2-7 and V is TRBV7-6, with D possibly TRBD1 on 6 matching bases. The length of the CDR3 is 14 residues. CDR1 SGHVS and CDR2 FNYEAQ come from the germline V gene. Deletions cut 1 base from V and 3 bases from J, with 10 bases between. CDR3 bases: TGTGCCAGCAGCTTAGAGGACAGTTACTACGAGCAGTACTTC. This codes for CASSLEDSYYEQYF.

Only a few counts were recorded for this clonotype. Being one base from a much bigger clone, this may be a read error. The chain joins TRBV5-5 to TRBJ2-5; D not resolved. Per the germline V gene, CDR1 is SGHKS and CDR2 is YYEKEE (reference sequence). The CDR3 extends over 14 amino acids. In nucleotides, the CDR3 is TGTGCCAGCAGCTTCAGCAGTAGACAAGAGACCCGGTACTTC. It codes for CASSFSSRQETRYF.

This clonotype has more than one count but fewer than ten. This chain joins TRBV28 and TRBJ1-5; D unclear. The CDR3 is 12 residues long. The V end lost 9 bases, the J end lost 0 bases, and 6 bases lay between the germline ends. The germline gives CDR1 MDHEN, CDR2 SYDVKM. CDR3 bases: TGTGCCAGTACAGCTAGCAATCAGCCCCAGCATTTT. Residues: CASTASNQPQHF.

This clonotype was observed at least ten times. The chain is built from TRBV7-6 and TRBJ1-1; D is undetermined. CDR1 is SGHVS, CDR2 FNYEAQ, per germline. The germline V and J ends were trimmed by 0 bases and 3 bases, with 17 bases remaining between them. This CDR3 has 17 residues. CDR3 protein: CASSLAAITWADTEAFF. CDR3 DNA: TGTGCCAGCAGCTTAGCGGCGATAACATGGGCGGACACTGAAGCTTTCTTT. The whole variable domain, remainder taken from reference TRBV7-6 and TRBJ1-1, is GAGVSQSPRYKVTKRGQDVALRCDPISGHVSLYWYRQALGQGPEFLTYFNYEAQQDKSGLPNDRFSAERPEGSISTLTIQRTEQRDSAMYRCASSLAAITWADTEAFFGQGTRLTVV.

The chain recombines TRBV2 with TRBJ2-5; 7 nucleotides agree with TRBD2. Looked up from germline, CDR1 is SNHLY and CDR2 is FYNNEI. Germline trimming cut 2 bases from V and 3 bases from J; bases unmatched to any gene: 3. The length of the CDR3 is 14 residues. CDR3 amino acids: CASSENSGKETQYF. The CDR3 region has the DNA TGTGCCAGCAGTGAAAACAGCGGGAAAGAGACCCAGTACTTC.

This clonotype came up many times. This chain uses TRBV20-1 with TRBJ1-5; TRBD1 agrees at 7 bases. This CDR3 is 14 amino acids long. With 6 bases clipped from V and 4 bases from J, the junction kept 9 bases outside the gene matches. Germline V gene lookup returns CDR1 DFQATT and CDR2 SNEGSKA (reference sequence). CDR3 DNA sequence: TGCAGTGCCACTCAAGGACAGGTGAATCAGCCCCAGCATTTT. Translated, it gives CSATQGQVNQPQHF.

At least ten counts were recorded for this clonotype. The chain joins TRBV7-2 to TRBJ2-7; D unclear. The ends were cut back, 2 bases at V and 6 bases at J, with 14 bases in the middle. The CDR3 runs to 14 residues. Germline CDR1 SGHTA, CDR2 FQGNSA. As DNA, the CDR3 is TGTGCCAGCAGCTTAATTGTTGAACGCGGCGAGCAGTACTTC. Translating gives CASSLIVERGEQYF. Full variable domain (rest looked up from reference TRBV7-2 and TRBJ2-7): GAGVSQSPSNKVTEKGKDVELRCDPISGHTALYWYRQSLGQGLEFLIYFQGNSAPDKSGLPSDRFSAERTGGSVSTLTIQRTQQEDSAVYLCASSLIVERGEQYFGPGTRLTVT.